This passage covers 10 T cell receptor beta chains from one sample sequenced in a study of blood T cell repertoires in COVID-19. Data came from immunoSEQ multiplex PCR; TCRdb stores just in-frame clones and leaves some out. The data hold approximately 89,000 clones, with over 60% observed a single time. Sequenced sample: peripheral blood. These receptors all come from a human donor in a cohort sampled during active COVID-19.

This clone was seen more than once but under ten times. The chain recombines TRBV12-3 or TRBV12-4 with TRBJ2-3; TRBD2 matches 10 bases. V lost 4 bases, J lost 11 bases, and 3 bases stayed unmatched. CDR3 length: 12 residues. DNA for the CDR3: TGTGCCAGCAGTTCCTCTAGCGGGAGGCAGTATTTT. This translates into CASSSSSGRQYF.

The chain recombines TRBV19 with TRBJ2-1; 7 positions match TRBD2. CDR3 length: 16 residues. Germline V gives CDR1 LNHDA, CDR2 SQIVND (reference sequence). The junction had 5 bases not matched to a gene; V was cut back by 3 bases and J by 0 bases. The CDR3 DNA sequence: TGTGCCAGTAGTATTCGAGCGGGACGCTCCTACAATGAGCAGTTCTTC. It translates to CASSIRAGRSYNEQFF.

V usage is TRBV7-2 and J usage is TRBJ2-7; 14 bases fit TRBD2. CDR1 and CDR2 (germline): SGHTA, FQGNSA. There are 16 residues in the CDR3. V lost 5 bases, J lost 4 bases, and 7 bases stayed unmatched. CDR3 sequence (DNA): TGTGCCAGCAGCCACGGGACTAGCGGGAGTATGTACGAGCAGTACTTC. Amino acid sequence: CASSHGTSGSMYEQYF.

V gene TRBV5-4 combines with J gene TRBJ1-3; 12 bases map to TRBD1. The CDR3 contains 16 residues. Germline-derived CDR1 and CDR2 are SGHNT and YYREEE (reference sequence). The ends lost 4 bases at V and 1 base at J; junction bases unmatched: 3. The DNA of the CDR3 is TGTGCCAGCAGCCAGGGACAGGGGGCTTCTGGAAACACCATATATTTT. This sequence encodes CASSQGQGASGNTIYF. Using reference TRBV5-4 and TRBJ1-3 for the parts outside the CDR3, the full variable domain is ETGVTQSPTHLIKTRGQQVTLRCSSQSGHNTVSWYQQALGQGPQFIFQYYREEENGRGNFPPRFSGLQFPNYSSELNVNALELDDSALYLCASSQGQGASGNTIYFGEGSWLTVV.

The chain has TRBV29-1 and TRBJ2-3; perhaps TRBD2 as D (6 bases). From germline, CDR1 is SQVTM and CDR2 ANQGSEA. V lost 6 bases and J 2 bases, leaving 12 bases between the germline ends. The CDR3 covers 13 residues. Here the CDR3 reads CSVEGGFTDTQYF. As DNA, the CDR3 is TGCAGCGTGGAGGGAGGCTTCACAGATACGCAGTATTTT.

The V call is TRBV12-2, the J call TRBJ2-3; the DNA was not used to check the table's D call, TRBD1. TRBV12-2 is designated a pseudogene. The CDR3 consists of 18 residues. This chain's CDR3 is CASRPDRVRISSTDTQYF. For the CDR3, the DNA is TGTGCAAGTCGCCCAGACAGGGTAAGGATTTCTAGCACAGATACGCAGTATTTT.

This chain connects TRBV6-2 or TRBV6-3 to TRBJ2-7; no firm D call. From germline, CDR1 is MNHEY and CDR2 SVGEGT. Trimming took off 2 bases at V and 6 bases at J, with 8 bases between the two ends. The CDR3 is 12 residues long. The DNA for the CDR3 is TGTGCCAGCAGTTACGGAGCGTCCGAGCAGTACTTC. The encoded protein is CASSYGASEQYF.

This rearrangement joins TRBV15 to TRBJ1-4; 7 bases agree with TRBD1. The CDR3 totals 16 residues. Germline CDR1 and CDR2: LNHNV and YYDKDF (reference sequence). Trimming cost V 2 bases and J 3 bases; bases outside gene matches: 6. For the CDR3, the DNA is TGTGCCACCAGCAGAACCCCCGACAGGGCTAATGAAAAACTGTTTTTT. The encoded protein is CATSRTPDRANEKLFF.

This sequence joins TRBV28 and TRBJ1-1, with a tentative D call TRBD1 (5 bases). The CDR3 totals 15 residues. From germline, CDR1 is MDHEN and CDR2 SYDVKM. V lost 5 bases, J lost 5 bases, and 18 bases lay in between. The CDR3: CASSKSRRARTEAFF. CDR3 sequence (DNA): TGTGCCAGCAGTAAATCCCGCAGGGCTAGAACTGAAGCTTTCTTT. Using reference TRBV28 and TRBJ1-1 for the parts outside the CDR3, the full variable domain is DVKVTQSSRYLVKRTGEKVFLECVQDMDHENMFWYRQDPGLGLRLIYFSYDVKMKEKGDIPEGYSVSREKKERFSLILESASTNQTSMYLCASSKSRRARTEAFFGQGTRLTVV.

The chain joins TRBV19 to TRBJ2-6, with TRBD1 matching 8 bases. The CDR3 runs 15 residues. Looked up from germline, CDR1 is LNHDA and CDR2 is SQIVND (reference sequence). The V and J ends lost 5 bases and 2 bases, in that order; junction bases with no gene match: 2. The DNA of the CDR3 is TGTGCCAGTAGTCCAGGGGGCACTGGGGCCAACGTCCTGACTTTC. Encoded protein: CASSPGGTGANVLTF.